The rows below give T cell receptor beta chains drawn from one sample of a study of identifying expanded T cells in peripheral blood. Assay: immunoSEQ multiplex PCR; the TCRdb copy retains only in-frame clones and omits some. This sample has some 97,000 clones, with 88% found just once. The sample comprised blood. The receptors come from a person aged 18 to 69 in good health. CDR3s include the opening cysteine and the closing phenylalanine or tryptophan. The order of the fields is V gene, clone size, D gene, J gene, CDR3 DNA, CDR3 protein. A D gene is named only where the DNA matches it firmly. Only some rows state a clone size, as once, few, many or a class for expanded clones.

>TRBV4-2|-|-|TRBJ1-5
TGTGCCAGCAGCCAATCCGCCGGACAGACCAATCAGCCCCAGCATTTT
CASSQSAGQTNQPQHF
>TRBV6-5|-|TRBD2|TRBJ2-7
TGTGCCAGCCGCCGGGGACTACCTTCCGAGCAGTACTTC
CASRRGLPSEQYF
>TRBV6-5|-|-|TRBJ2-7
TGTGCCAGCAGATACAAGCGGGCGTCCTCCTACGAGCAGTACTTC
CASRYKRASSYEQYF
>TRBV19|-|TRBD2|TRBJ2-3
TGTGCCAGTAGTATCTCCAGCGGGGGGTTTAGCACAGATACGCAGTATTTT
CASSISSGGFSTDTQYF
>TRBV27|-|-|TRBJ2-3
TGTGCCAGCAGTTTAGGTCAGTTCGGCACAGATACGCAGTATTTT
CASSLGQFGTDTQYF
>TRBV5-6|once|-|TRBJ2-2
TGTGCCAGCAGCTTCGGACCGAACACCGGGGAGCTGTTTTTT
CASSFGPNTGELFF
>TRBV6-4|-|-|TRBJ2-1
TGTGCCAGCAGCGGGAGTATTTACAATGAGCAGTTCTTC
CASSGSIYNEQFF
>TRBV11-3|-|-|TRBJ1-1
TGTGCCAGCACCCCAACCGGACAGTCCCGAGGGGACACTGAAGCTTTCTTT
CASTPTGQSRGDTEAFF
>TRBV13|-|-|TRBJ2-3
TGTGCCAGCAGCTTAGTAGGGGTTGTAGGGATGCAGTATTTT
CASSLVGVVGMQYF
>TRBV18|-|TRBD2|TRBJ2-3
TGTGCCAGCTCACCAAGCGGGACTTACACAGATACGCAGTATTTT
CASSPSGTYTDTQYF
>TRBV6-1|-|TRBD2|TRBJ2-7
TGTGCCAGCAGTGACCCCGGGACTAGCGGGGGTGGCTACGAGCAGTACTTC
CASSDPGTSGGGYEQYF
>TRBV4-1|-|-|TRBJ1-1
TGCGCCAGCAGCCAAGGGGGGGGTATAAGGGCGGGTACTGAAGCTTTCTTT
CASSQGGGIRAGTEAFF
>TRBV6-4|-|-|TRBJ2-2
TGTGCCAGCAGTGACTCGGAGAAAGGGACCGCCGGGGAGCTGTTTTTT
CASSDSEKGTAGELFF
>TRBV2|-|-|TRBJ2-3
TGTGCCAGCAGTGACAGGCAGGGGACGCAGTATTTT
CASSDRQGTQYF
>TRBV7-2|-|-|TRBJ1-1
TGTGCCAGCAGCTTATCGCCGGTAGGGTCCCCGAACACTGAAGCTTTCTTT
CASSLSPVGSPNTEAFF
>TRBV19|-|TRBD1|TRBJ1-4
TGTGCCAGTAGTATTGCAGGCAGGGGGCAAGAAAAACTGTTTTTT
CASSIAGRGQEKLFF
>TRBV7-3|-|-|TRBJ2-5
TGTGCCAGCAGCTTAACCGCGACCGGGGAGACCCAGTACTTC
CASSLTATGETQYF
>TRBV7-8|-|-|TRBJ2-7
TGTGCCAGCAGCAGAAACCAAAAGACAGACGCGGGTAGCTACGAGCAGTACTTC
CASSRNQKTDAGSYEQYF
>TRBV5-6|once|-|TRBJ1-4
TGTGCCAGCAGCTTGATTGCGTTAGGGAATGAAAAACTGTTTTTT
CASSLIALGNEKLFF
>TRBV5-1|-|TRBD1|TRBJ1-2
TGCGCCAGCAGGCGGGACAGGGAAAGTGGCTACACCTTC
CASRRDRESGYTF
>TRBV6-6|-|TRBD1|TRBJ1-1
TGTGCCAGCAGGGACAGGGGTTCTGAAGCTTTCTTT
CASRDRGSEAFF
>TRBV15|-|-|TRBJ1-5
TGTGCCACCAGCAGAGACGCAGGGAATCAGCCCCAGCATTTT
CATSRDAGNQPQHF
>TRBV6-5|-|-|TRBJ2-7
TGTGCCAGCAGTTATAGATACGAGCAGTACTTC
CASSYRYEQYF
>TRBV2|-|-|TRBJ2-7
TGTGCCAGCAGGTGGGGCTTGGGGGCTTACGAGCAGTACTTC
CASRWGLGAYEQYF
>TRBV11-3|few|-|TRBJ1-3
TGTGCCAGCAGCCCGGGGACTGGAAACACCATATATTTT
CASSPGTGNTIYF
>TRBV11-3|-|-|TRBJ2-1
TGTGCCAGCAGCACACTAGAAATTGAGCAGTTCTTC
CASSTLEIEQFF
>TRBV6-5|-|-|TRBJ1-2
TGTGCCAGCAGTTTCCAGGGAGGGTATGGCTACACCTTC
CASSFQGGYGYTF
>TRBV7-9|-|-|TRBJ1-1
TGTGCCAGCAGCTTTCCGGGCAGGGAAGCTTTCTTT
CASSFPGREAFF
>TRBV30|-|-|TRBJ1-4
TGTGCCTGGAGTCCACGGGTACAGGCTAATGAAAAACTGTTTTTT
CAWSPRVQANEKLFF
>TRBV5-1|-|-|TRBJ2-7
TGCGCCAGCAGCTTGGAAGGAGACAGTACCTACGAGCAGTACTTC
CASSLEGDSTYEQYF
>TRBV9|once|TRBD1|TRBJ1-4
TGTGCCAGCAGCGTAGCTTTAGGGACAGGGCAAGAAAAACTGTTTTTT
CASSVALGTGQEKLFF
>TRBV4-2|-|-|TRBJ2-3
TGTGCCAGCAGCCAAGATAACTTTGCGGAGAGCACAGATACGCAGTATTTT
CASSQDNFAESTDTQYF